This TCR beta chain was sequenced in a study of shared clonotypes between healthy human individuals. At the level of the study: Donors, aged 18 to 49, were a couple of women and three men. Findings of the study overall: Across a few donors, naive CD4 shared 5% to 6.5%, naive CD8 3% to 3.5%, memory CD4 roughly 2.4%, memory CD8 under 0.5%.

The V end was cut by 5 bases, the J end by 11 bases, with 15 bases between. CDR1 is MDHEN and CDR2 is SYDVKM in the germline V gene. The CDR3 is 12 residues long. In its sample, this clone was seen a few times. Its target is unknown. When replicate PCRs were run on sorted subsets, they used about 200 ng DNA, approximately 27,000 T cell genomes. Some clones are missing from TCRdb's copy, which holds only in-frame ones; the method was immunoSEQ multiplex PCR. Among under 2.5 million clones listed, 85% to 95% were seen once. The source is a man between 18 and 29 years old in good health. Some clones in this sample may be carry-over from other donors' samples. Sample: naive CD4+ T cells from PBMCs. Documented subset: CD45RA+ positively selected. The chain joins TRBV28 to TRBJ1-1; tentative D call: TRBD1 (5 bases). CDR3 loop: CASSPGRALAFF. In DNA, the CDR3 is TGTGCCAGCAGTCCGGGACGGGCCCTCGCTTTCTTT.